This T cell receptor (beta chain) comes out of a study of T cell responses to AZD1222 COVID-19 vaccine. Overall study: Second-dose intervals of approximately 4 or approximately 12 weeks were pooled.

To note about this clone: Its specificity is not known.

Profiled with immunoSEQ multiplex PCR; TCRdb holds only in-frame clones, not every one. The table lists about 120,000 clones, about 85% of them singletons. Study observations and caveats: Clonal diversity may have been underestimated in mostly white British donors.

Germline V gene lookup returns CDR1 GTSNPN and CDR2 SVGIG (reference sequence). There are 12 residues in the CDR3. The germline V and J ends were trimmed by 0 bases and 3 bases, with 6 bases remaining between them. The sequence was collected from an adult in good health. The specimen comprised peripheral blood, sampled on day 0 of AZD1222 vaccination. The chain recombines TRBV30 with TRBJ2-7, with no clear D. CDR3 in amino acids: CAWSVYNYEQYF. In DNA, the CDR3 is TGTGCCTGGAGTGTATACAACTACGAGCAGTACTTC. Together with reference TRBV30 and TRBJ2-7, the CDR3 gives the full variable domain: SQTIHQWPATLVQPVGSPLSLECTVEGTSNPNLYWYRQAAGRGLQLLFYSVGIGQISSEVPQNLSASRPQDRQFILSSKKLLLSDSGFYLCAWSVYNYEQYFGPGTRLTVT.